This TCR beta chain emerged from a study of tumor-infiltrating lymphocytes in primary liver carcinoma. For the study at large: Surgeons treated the primary liver carcinoma of the patients by surgical resection.

Worth noting for this clonotype: Antigen: not known. The junction departs from germline at one end; a sequencing error may be responsible.

Unsorted whole blood supplied the blood RNA, and germline DNA was isolated too. The CDR3 length is 14 residues. Using a constant-region primer together with ProtoScript II reverse transcriptase, TCR beta cDNA was made from about 500 ng of total RNA. Three nested multiplex PCR rounds, a slightly modified ARM-PCR, produced the libraries for TCR beta. Each of the first two PCR rounds ran roughly 9 cycles with TRBV1-TRBV30 forward and C-beta reverse primers. TCRdb fed the multiplex PCR reads into MiXCR, producing one record per CDR3 protein. In the table there are more than 150,000 distinct CDR3 sequences, about 60% of which are singletons. Regarding the study as a whole: The samples were not sorted (they were bulk), so CD4+ and CD8+ repertoires were not compared. Tumors carried a top-250-clone fraction significantly exceeding that of blood (p = 0.039). Lesser overlap characterized tumor-adjacent and tumor-blood pairs relative to tumor region pairs.

This sequence originates from a man aged 35-49 years with primary liver carcinoma and hepatitis B virus infection. The gene calls are TRBV12-3 or TRBV12-4 and TRBJ2-7; D is tentatively TRBD1 or TRBD2 (6 bases each). Sequencing used peripheral blood. CDR3: CAGRPGASSYEQYF. The CDR3, as DNA: TGTGCCGGCAGACCGGGGGCCAGCTCCTACGAGCAGTACTTC.